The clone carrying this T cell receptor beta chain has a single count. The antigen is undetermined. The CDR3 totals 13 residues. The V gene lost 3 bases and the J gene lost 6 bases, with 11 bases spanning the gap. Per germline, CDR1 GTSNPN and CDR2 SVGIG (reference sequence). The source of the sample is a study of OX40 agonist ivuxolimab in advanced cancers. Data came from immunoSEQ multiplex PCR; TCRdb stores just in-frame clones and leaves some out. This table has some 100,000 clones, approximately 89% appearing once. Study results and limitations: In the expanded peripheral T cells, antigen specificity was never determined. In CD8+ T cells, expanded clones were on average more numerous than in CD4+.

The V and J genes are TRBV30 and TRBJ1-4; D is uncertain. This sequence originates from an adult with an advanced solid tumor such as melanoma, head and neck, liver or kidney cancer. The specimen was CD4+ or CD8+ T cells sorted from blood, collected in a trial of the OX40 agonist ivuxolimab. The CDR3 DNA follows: TGTGCCTGGAGCCCGGGGATAGATGAAAAACTGTTTTTT. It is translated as CAWSPGIDEKLFF.